This TCR beta chain was obtained from a study of spatial heterogeneity in lung cancer. Study-wide results and caveats: The study found that expanded intratumoral alpha and beta TCR counts tracked tumor mutation counts.

The time point is: sample taken at primary tumor resection. A total of around 72 untreated early-stage non-small cell lung cancer patients served as donors. This clonotype was seen ten or more times. Its antigen is currently unknown. A unique molecular identifier was carried by every single TCR cDNA molecule. TCRdb itself ran the 5' RACE reads through MiXCR, one entry per CDR3 protein. Of about 20,000 distinct CDR3 sequences in the sample, approximately 5% were seen once. V was trimmed by 7 bases and J by 7 bases, leaving 14 bases between them. The CDR3 extends over 12 amino acids. Germline-derived CDR1 and CDR2 are DFQATT and SNEGSKA (reference sequence).

The J gene is TRBJ2-4, the V gene TRBV20-1; D may be TRBD1 (5 bases). The sequenced sample was lung tumor tissue, obtained at surgery. The TCR sequence derives from a female donor with early-stage non-small cell lung cancer. CDR3 DNA sequence: TGCAGTGTACCCACAGGAGAGAACATTCAGTACTTC. It is translated as CSVPTGENIQYF.